The next 30 T cell receptor beta chains were all read from a single sample in a study of blood T cell repertoires in COVID-19. Some clones are missing from TCRdb's copy, which holds only in-frame ones; the method was immunoSEQ multiplex PCR. The sample records roughly 60,000 clones, approximately 84% being singletons. The sequencing input was peripheral blood. All receptors derive from a human donor in a cohort sampled during active COVID-19.

The chain uses TRBV5-1 and TRBJ1-2; 7 bases are a match to TRBD1. CDR1 SGHRS and CDR2 YFSETQ come from the germline V gene. The CDR3 contains 15 residues. The trim removed 2 bases at V and 4 bases at J, leaving 8 bases unmatched. CDR3 sequence (DNA): TGCGCCAGCAGCTTCGGACAGGCACCCTCCTATGGCTACACCTTC. This translates into CASSFGQAPSYGYTF.

V gene TRBV28 combines with J gene TRBJ2-2; the match to TRBD2 covers 10 bases. The CDR3 is 17 residues long. The germline V gene encodes CDR1 MDHEN and CDR2 SYDVKM. J gave up 2 bases and V 8 bases, and 11 bases lay outside the gene matches. The CDR3 loop reads CASVVRAGGINTGELFF. Here the CDR3 DNA reads TGTGCCAGCGTTGTTAGAGCGGGAGGGATCAACACCGGGGAGCTGTTTTTT.

This clone was seen a single time. This rearrangement joins TRBV2 to TRBJ2-5, with TRBD2 identical over 12 bases. V trimming: 6 bases; J trimming: 4 bases; junction bases outside the gene matches: 6. Germline V gene lookup returns CDR1 SNHLY and CDR2 FYNNEI. The CDR3 totals 15 residues. Written as DNA, the CDR3 is TGTGCCAGCAGCCAAGAGGGACTAGCGGGAGAGACCCAGTACTTC. The encoded protein is CASSQEGLAGETQYF.

This rearrangement joins TRBV28 to TRBJ2-2, with TRBD1 identical over 8 bases. The germline gives CDR1 MDHEN, CDR2 SYDVKM. With 6 bases clipped from V and 7 bases from J, the junction kept 7 bases outside the gene matches. The CDR3 totals 14 residues. The CDR3 spells CASRLDREHGELFF. Here the CDR3 DNA reads TGTGCCAGCAGGCTGGACAGGGAGCACGGGGAGCTGTTTTTT.

The rearrangement joins TRBV9 to TRBJ2-5; perhaps TRBD2 as D (5 bases). Germline assignment: CDR1 SGDLS and CDR2 YYNGEE. Trimming removed 4 bases at V and 7 bases at J, with 14 bases between. This CDR3 contains 13 residues. The DNA of the CDR3 is TGTGCCAGCAGCCTGATTGGAGGCGGGACCCAGTACTTC. It yields the protein CASSLIGGGTQYF.

This clone has more than one count but fewer than ten. J is TRBJ1-2 and V is TRBV5-5; 8 positions agree with TRBD1. Losses at the gene ends were 2 bases for V and 3 bases for J; bases not matched to a gene: 3. From germline, CDR1 is SGHKS and CDR2 YYEKEE (reference sequence). There are 14 residues in the CDR3. Here the CDR3 DNA reads TGTGCCAGCAGCTTACTGACAGGGGACTATGGCTACACCTTC. Translating it yields CASSLLTGDYGYTF.

J is TRBJ1-2 and V is TRBV28, with 7 bases matching TRBD1. Trimming took 4 bases from V and 6 from J; bases not matched to a gene: 5. Germline loops: CDR1 MDHEN, CDR2 SYDVKM. The CDR3 contains 13 residues. CDR3 region: CASSSTGLNGYTF. The CDR3 DNA sequence: TGTGCCAGCAGTTCGACAGGGTTGAATGGCTACACCTTC.

The rearrangement joins TRBV5-1 to TRBJ2-7; D is perhaps TRBD2 (6 bases). CDR1 is SGHRS, CDR2 YFSETQ, per germline. V lost 4 bases and J lost 3, with 8 bases in between. The CDR3 has 12 amino acids. CDR3 nucleotides: TGCGCCAGCAGCCCGGGGGACTACGAGCAGTACTTC. This encodes CASSPGDYEQYF.

This clone was seen at least ten times. The V call is TRBV25-1, the J call TRBJ2-3; the D gene is possibly TRBD2 (5 bases). V dropped 2 bases and J dropped 4 bases, with 16 bases sitting between them. Germline CDR1 reads MGHDK; CDR2 reads SYGVNS. There are 16 residues in the CDR3. DNA of the CDR3: TGTGCCAGCAGTGAAGTCCAGGCCATCGGGGCAGATACGCAGTATTTT. Translated, it gives CASSEVQAIGADTQYF.

The chain couples TRBV10-3 to TRBJ1-2, with D unclear. This CDR3 is 13 amino acids long. The germline V gene has CDR1 ENHRY and CDR2 SYGVKD. V gave up 0 bases and J gave up 5 bases, with 7 bases separating them. The CDR3, as DNA: TGTGCCATCAGTGAGTCCAACAGTTATGGCTACACCTTC. Its protein is CAISESNSYGYTF.

This clone appeared a single time. The V and J genes are TRBV7-2 and TRBJ2-1; 7 positions match TRBD2. The CDR3 has 17 amino acids. CDR1 and CDR2 from the germline V gene are SGHTA and FQGNSA. Trimming cost V 5 bases and J 6 bases; bases outside gene matches: 16. The CDR3 loop reads CASSRQRGGRFINEQFF. The CDR3 bases are TGTGCCAGCAGCAGGCAGCGGGGCGGGCGGTTTATCAATGAGCAGTTCTTC.

The genes are TRBV5-1 and TRBJ2-1, with 7 bases that match TRBD2. J gave up 0 bases and V 4 bases, and 4 bases lay outside the gene matches. The germline V gene has CDR1 SGHRS and CDR2 YFSETQ. This CDR3 has 15 amino acids. The CDR3 region has the DNA TGCGCCAGCAGCCGTACTAGCGCCTCCTACAATGAGCAGTTCTTC. It translates to CASSRTSASYNEQFF.

The CDR3 spells CASSPAGDEKLFF. The CDR3 coding sequence is TGTGCCAGCTCACCGGCGGGAGATGAAAAACTGTTTTTT. The V and J genes are TRBV18 and TRBJ1-4; D remains unclear. CDR1 is KGHSH and CDR2 is LQKENI in the germline V gene. V lost 3 bases and J 6 bases, leaving 8 bases between the germline ends. This CDR3 spans 13 amino acids.

The chain uses TRBV13 and TRBJ2-5; 8 bases match TRBD1. There are 15 residues in the CDR3. From germline, CDR1 is PRHDT and CDR2 FYEKMQ (reference sequence). The V gene end was trimmed by 2 bases and the J gene end by 5 bases; junction bases not matched to a gene: 7. CDR3 region: CASSLPPGQGETQYF. The CDR3 DNA is TGTGCCAGCAGCTTACCCCCAGGACAGGGCGAGACCCAGTACTTC. Looking up the rest from reference TRBV13 and TRBJ2-5 gives the full variable domain: AAGVIQSPRHLIKEKRETATLKCYPIPRHDTVYWYQQGPGQDPQFLISFYEKMQSDKGSIPDRFSAQQFSDYHSELNMSSLELGDSALYFCASSLPPGQGETQYFGPGTRLLVL.

The chain links TRBV9 to TRBJ2-5, with 8 bases matching TRBD2. With V trimmed by 2 bases and J by 5 bases, 5 bases remained unmatched. Germline V gene lookup returns CDR1 SGDLS and CDR2 YYNGEE. The CDR3 runs to 14 residues. Here the CDR3 reads CASSVGGAGETQYF. In DNA form, the CDR3 reads TGTGCCAGCAGCGTCGGGGGGGCCGGGGAGACCCAGTACTTC.

V gene TRBV28 combines with J gene TRBJ1-5, with 8 nucleotides matching TRBD1. V lost 4 bases to trimming and J lost 5 bases; unmatched junction nucleotides: 10. Germline loops: CDR1 MDHEN, CDR2 SYDVKM. The CDR3 loop spans 16 amino acids. The CDR3 region is CASSSRTGRRDQPQHF. Here the CDR3 DNA reads TGTGCCAGCAGTTCGAGGACAGGGCGGAGGGATCAGCCCCAGCATTTT.

This chain links TRBV5-6 with TRBJ2-7; D possibly corresponds to TRBD1 (5 bases). V dropped 2 bases and J dropped 6 bases, with 9 bases sitting between them. The CDR3 extends over 12 amino acids. The germline V gene has CDR1 SGHDT and CDR2 YYEEEE. The CDR3 sequence: CASSLWGFEQYF. The CDR3 coding sequence is TGTGCCAGCAGCTTATGGGGCTTCGAGCAGTACTTC.

V gene TRBV5-5 combines with J gene TRBJ2-7, with 12 nucleotides matching TRBD1. With 4 bases clipped from V and 9 bases from J, the junction kept 5 bases outside the gene matches. The CDR3 spans 13 residues. Germline CDR1 reads SGHKS; CDR2 reads YYEKEE (reference sequence). DNA of the CDR3: TGTGCCAGCAGCCCCCCGGGACAGGGGGCGCAGTACTTC. Translating gives CASSPPGQGAQYF.

The chain combines TRBV23-1 with TRBJ2-2; 7 bases line up with TRBD1. TRBV23-1 is marked as an open reading frame, function uncertain. J lost 1 base, V lost 1 base, and 3 bases had no gene match. This CDR3 region has 16 residues. CDR3 residues: CASSQWQGENTGELFF. The CDR3 DNA reads TGCGCCAGCAGTCAATGGCAGGGGGAGAACACCGGGGAGCTGTTTTTT.

This clone was counted a single time. J is TRBJ2-7 and V is TRBV10-3; 9 nucleotides line up with TRBD1. The germline V gene has CDR1 ENHRY and CDR2 SYGVKD. The trim removed 8 bases at V and 4 bases at J, leaving 12 bases unmatched. The CDR3 runs to 15 residues. CDR3 protein: CAIAPDRGREYEQYF. In DNA form, the CDR3 reads TGTGCCATCGCCCCGGACAGGGGACGGGAATACGAGCAGTACTTC.

The chain links TRBV19 to TRBJ1-5; D gene uncertain. Germline assignment: CDR1 LNHDA and CDR2 SQIVND (reference sequence). CDR3 length: 13 residues. Trimming removed 1 base at V and 7 bases at J, with 8 bases between. The CDR3 DNA reads as TGTGCCAGTAGTATAGTGGGTAGCCAGCCCCAGCATTTT. Protein product: CASSIVGSQPQHF. The full variable domain, rest sourced from reference TRBV19 and TRBJ1-5, is DGGITQSPKYLFRKEGQNVTLSCEQNLNHDAMYWYRQDPGQGLRLIYYSQIVNDFQKGDIAEGYSVSREKKESFPLTVTSAQKNPTAFYLCASSIVGSQPQHFGDGTRLSIL.

By share of the sample, this clone is large. This sequence joins TRBV7-9 and TRBJ1-1, with 9 positions matching TRBD1. V shed 8 bases, J shed 4 bases, and the junction held 11 bases outside the gene matches. This CDR3 has 15 amino acids. The germline V gene encodes CDR1 SEHNR and CDR2 FQNEAQ (reference sequence). The CDR3 protein is CASRPGQGWRTEAFF. Written as DNA, the CDR3 is TGTGCCAGCCGCCCGGGACAGGGTTGGCGCACTGAAGCTTTCTTT.

The rearrangement joins TRBV11-2 to TRBJ2-2; D remains ambiguous. The CDR3 runs to 14 residues. The V end lost 1 base, the J end lost 5 bases, and 8 bases lay between the germline ends. Germline V gives CDR1 SGHAT, CDR2 FQNNGV. The DNA of the CDR3 is TGTGCCAGCAGCTTAGGTACGAGAACCGGGGAGCTGTTTTTT. The encoded protein is CASSLGTRTGELFF.

This chain links TRBV3-1 (or the pseudogene TRBV3-2) with TRBJ2-3; tentatively, D is TRBD2 (6 bases). The CDR3 extends over 14 amino acids. Trimming took off 6 bases at V and 0 bases at J, with 10 bases between the two ends. CDR1 and CDR2 from the germline V gene are LGHDT and YNNKEL (reference sequence). The CDR3: CASRGGISTDTQYF. CDR3 bases: TGTGCCAGCAGGGGAGGCATTAGCACAGATACGCAGTATTTT.

CDR3 in DNA: TGTGCCAGCAGTTCCTTGGGTACAGGGAAAGGTCAGCCCCAGCATTTT. Protein product: CASSSLGTGKGQPQHF. This chain joins TRBV28 and TRBJ1-5, with D possibly being TRBD1 (6 bases). V lost 4 bases and J 6 bases, leaving 19 bases between the germline ends. Germline V gene lookup returns CDR1 MDHEN and CDR2 SYDVKM. The CDR3 sequence is 16 residues long.

This clone was picked up a small number of times. The chain combines TRBV4-1 with TRBJ1-6; 7 nucleotides match TRBD1. Unmatched junction bases numbered 5, after V lost 4 bases and J lost 5 bases. Germline lookup yields CDR1 MGHRA and CDR2 YSYEKL. There are 15 residues in the CDR3. In DNA, the CDR3 is TGCGCCAGCAGCCGCACAGGGGATGATAATTCACCCCTCCACTTT. Amino acid sequence: CASSRTGDDNSPLHF.

The chain is built from TRBV18 and TRBJ1-2; unclear D gene. The CDR3 length is 15 residues. Per the germline V gene, CDR1 is KGHSH and CDR2 is LQKENI. V lost 1 base and J lost 2, with 11 bases in between. This CDR3 reads CASSPLSSSNYGYTF. The CDR3 nucleotides are TGTGCCAGCTCACCACTTTCTTCTTCCAACTATGGCTACACCTTC.

The genes are TRBV2 and TRBJ2-7; 10 bases match TRBD1. Per germline, CDR1 SNHLY and CDR2 FYNNEI. The CDR3 contains 15 residues. Trimming cost V 6 bases and J 0 bases; bases outside gene matches: 5. This chain's CDR3 is CASRADRGPSYEQYF. The CDR3 DNA sequence: TGTGCCAGCAGGGCCGACAGGGGGCCCTCCTACGAGCAGTACTTC.

The chain couples TRBV2 to TRBJ2-5; 10 bases are a match to TRBD2. There are 14 residues in the CDR3. The junction had 5 bases not matched to a gene; V was cut back by 9 bases and J by 1 base. The germline CDR1 and CDR2 sequences are SNHLY and FYNNEI. DNA for the CDR3: TGTGCCAGTGGACTAGCGGAGTTCCAAGAGACCCAGTACTTC. Translated: CASGLAEFQETQYF.

This clone was counted between two and nine times. This rearrangement joins TRBV9 to TRBJ1-1, with D uncertain. The V gene's germline CDR1 is SGDLS and CDR2 YYNGEE. Trimming cost V 6 bases and J 4 bases, with 7 bases left between them. The CDR3 is made up of 11 amino acids. The CDR3: CASTPITEAFF. The CDR3, as DNA: TGTGCCAGCACCCCTATCACTGAAGCTTTCTTT.